This T cell receptor (beta chain) is from a study of blood T cell repertoires in COVID-19. About the study: T cells, B-cell-depleted T cells, or PBMCs provided the cDNA or gDNA that served as material.

CDR1 and CDR2 from the germline V gene are LGHDT and YNNKEL (reference sequence). This CDR3 region has 15 residues. V was clipped by 4 bases and J by 6 bases, with 19 bases between them. Cohort 3 donors counted as recovered after two negative PCRs, clearance, or resolved symptoms. Authors' analysis steps: For nucleated cells, counts were estimated from reference gene primer amplification. Only in-frame clones appear in the TCRdb table, and some are missing; sequencing was by immunoSEQ multiplex PCR. V, J and clone size are those of that table, while D and trimming were read from the DNA. The sample contains some 400,000 clones, just under 90% of which appear only once.

This clonotype was obtained from a woman aged 30 to 39 who had recovered from COVID-19. Sequenced material: PBMCs or T cells enriched from blood (not recorded which). The chain carries TRBV3-1 (or the pseudogene TRBV3-2) and TRBJ2-7, with TRBD2 as a possible D gene (5 bases). DNA of the CDR3: TGTGCCAGCAGCCTTACGGGGAGAACCCTAACCGAGCAGTACTTC. Its protein is CASSLTGRTLTEQYF.